The TCR beta chain described here comes from a study of T cells expressing NK-cell markers. Study information: Sequencing of TCR beta repertoires drew on sorted CD3+CD56+NKG2C+, CD3+CD56+NKG2C- and CD3+CD56-NKG2C+ T cells. The study, taken as a whole, reports: The CD3+CD56-NKG2C+ fraction of a handful of donors was also led by these clonotypes.

Researchers built TCR beta cDNA using 5'RACE template switching with UMIs. After re-calling the 5' RACE reads, TCRdb lists one entry per CDR3 protein, DNA absent. The sample shows about 260,000 distinct CDR3 sequences, and roughly 4.2% sits with its ten largest clones. This CDR3 spans 16 amino acids. CDR1 and CDR2 from the germline V gene are DFQATT and SNEGSKA (reference sequence). Note on this clonotype: Its antigen is not identified.

This sequence joins TRBV20-1 and TRBJ2-2; TCRdb's assignment of TRBD1 cannot be checked, as there is no DNA. The sequence was collected from a woman between 18 and 75 years old in good health. Source material: blood T cells: a sorted CD56 or NKG2C T cell subset, CD4+ or CD8+ T cells, or bulk PBMC T cells (not recorded which). CDR3 sequence: CSARPGAGAGTGELFF.